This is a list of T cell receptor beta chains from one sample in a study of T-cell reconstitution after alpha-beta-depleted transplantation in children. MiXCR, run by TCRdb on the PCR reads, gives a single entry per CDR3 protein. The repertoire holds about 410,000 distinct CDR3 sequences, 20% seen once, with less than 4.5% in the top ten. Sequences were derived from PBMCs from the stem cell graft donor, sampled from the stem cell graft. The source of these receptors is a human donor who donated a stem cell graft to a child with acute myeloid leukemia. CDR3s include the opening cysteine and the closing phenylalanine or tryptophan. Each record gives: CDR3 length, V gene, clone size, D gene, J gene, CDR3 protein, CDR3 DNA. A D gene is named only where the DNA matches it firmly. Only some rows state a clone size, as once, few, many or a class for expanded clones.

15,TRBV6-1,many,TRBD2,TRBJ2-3,CASSDGAGGLGTQYF,TGTGCCAGCAGTGACGGAGCGGGAGGGCTTGGGACGCAGTATTTT
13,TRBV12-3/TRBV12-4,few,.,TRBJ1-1,CASSLAMRTEAFF,TGTGCCAGCAGTTTAGCTATGCGCACTGAAGCTTTCTTT
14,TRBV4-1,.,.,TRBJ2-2,CASSQDGVTGELFF,TGCGCCAGCAGCCAAGATGGGGTGACCGGGGAGCTGTTTTTT
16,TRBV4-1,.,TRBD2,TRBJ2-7,CASSQDSLAGGYEQYF,TGCGCCAGCAGCCAAGACTCACTAGCGGGAGGGTACGAGCAGTACTTC
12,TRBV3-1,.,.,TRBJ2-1,CASSQEAGEQFF,TGTGCCAGCAGCCAAGAGGCCGGAGAGCAGTTCTTC
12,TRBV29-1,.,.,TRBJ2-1,CSVGGSDNEQFF,TGCAGCGTTGGTGGGTCCGACAATGAGCAGTTCTTC
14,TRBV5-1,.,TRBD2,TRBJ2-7,CASSGTSGPYEQYF,TGCGCCAGCAGCGGGACTAGCGGCCCCTACGAGCAGTACTTC
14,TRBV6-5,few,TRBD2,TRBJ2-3,CASSYSLGGDTQYF,TGTGCCAGCAGTTATTCCCTGGGGGGGGATACGCAGTATTTT
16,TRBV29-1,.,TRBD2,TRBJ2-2,CSARGRASGKTGELFF,TGCAGCGCGCGAGGTCGAGCTAGCGGGAAAACCGGGGAGCTGTTTTTT
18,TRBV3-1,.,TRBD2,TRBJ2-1,CASSQGARLAGGFYEQFF,TGTGCCAGCAGCCAAGGGGCAAGACTAGCGGGAGGGTTCTATGAGCAGTTCTTC
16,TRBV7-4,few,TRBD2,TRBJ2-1,CASSSAGLPSHNEQFF,TGTGCCAGCAGCTCAGCGGGACTCCCCTCTCACAATGAGCAGTTCTTC
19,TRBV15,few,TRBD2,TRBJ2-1,CATSRDIFSGGLAHNEQFF,TGTGCCACCAGCAGAGATATCTTCAGCGGGGGACTAGCGCACAATGAGCAGTTCTTC
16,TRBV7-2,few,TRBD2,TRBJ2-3,CASSLASGSLADTQYF,TGTGCCAGCAGCTTAGCCAGCGGGAGTTTGGCAGATACGCAGTATTTT
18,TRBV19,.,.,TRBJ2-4,CASSPPPVIQGAKNIQYF,TGTGCCAGTAGCCCCCCGCCCGTTATACAGGGAGCCAAAAACATTCAGTACTTC
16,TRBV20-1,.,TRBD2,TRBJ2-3,CSPRPGVAGNTDTQYF,TGCAGTCCTCGACCAGGGGTAGCGGGAAATACAGATACGCAGTATTTT
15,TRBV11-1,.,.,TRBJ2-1,CASSLVPRGDNEQFF,TGTGCCAGCAGCTTAGTCCCCAGGGGAGACAATGAGCAGTTCTTC
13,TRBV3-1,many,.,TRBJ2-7,CASSQGSVVEQYF,TGTGCCAGCAGCCAAGGTAGCGTGGTCGAGCAGTACTTC
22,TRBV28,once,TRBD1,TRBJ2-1,CASSLSPRTGGGPSAYYNEQFF,TGTGCCAGCAGTTTATCGCCTCGGACAGGGGGAGGCCCGTCAGCATACTACAATGAGCAGTTCTTC
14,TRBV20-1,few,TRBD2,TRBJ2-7,CSASQRGPSYEQYF,TGCAGTGCTAGTCAGCGGGGCCCCTCCTACGAGCAGTACTTC
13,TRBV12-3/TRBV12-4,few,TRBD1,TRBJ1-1,CASTPTGRTEAFF,TGTGCCAGCACCCCGACAGGGCGAACTGAAGCTTTCTTT